A single sample is the source of the 10 T cell receptor beta chains below, sequenced in a study of beta chain features in type 1 diabetes. Expressed TCRB transcripts were sequenced, since all the RNA that had been isolated was reverse transcribed. Profiling relied on immunoSEQ multiplex PCR, and the TCRdb table lists in-frame clones only, not all of them. The table lists around 310,000 clones, approximately 11% of them singletons, with under 0.02% in the top ten. Material for sequencing was naive CD4+ T cells from blood. Receptors were obtained from a woman in her thirties in good health.

The genes are TRBV25-1 and TRBJ1-3; TRBD1 matches at 7 bases. With 8 bases clipped from V and 0 bases from J, the junction kept 4 bases outside the gene matches. From germline, CDR1 is MGHDK and CDR2 SYGVNS. CDR3 length: 14 amino acids. CDR3 nucleotide sequence: TGTGCCAGCCGGGGACAGTCCTCTGGAAACACCATATATTTT. Translated, it gives CASRGQSSGNTIYF. Full variable domain (rest looked up from reference TRBV25-1 and TRBJ1-3): EADIYQTPRYLVIGTGKKITLECSQTMGHDKMYWYQQDPGMELHLIHYSYGVNSTEKGDLSSESTVSRIRTEHFPLTLESARPSHTSQYLCASRGQSSGNTIYFGEGSWLTVV.

This clone was counted only a few times. J is TRBJ1-5 and V is TRBV27, with D hard to call. The CDR3 contains 14 residues. Germline V CDR1 and CDR2: MNHEY, SMNVEV (reference sequence). V shed 5 bases and J shed 7 bases, with 15 bases lying between them. Written as DNA, the CDR3 is TGTGCCAGCAGTCTCACACCGCTGGTCCAGCCCCAGCATTTT. This codes for CASSLTPLVQPQHF.

The V call is TRBV7-3, the J call TRBJ2-5; 12 nucleotides match TRBD2. The junction had 0 bases not matched to a gene; V was cut back by 2 bases and J by 2 bases. The CDR3 consists of 15 residues. From germline, CDR1 is SGHTA and CDR2 FQGTGA. The CDR3 nucleotides read TGTGCCAGCAGCTTAGGACTAGCGGGACAAGAGACCCAGTACTTC. Its protein is CASSLGLAGQETQYF.

The CDR3 sequence: CASSLERLAGGEQYF. Here the CDR3 DNA reads TGTGCCAGCAGCTTAGAACGGCTAGCGGGAGGCGAGCAGTACTTC. This chain uses TRBV7-2 with TRBJ2-7; TRBD2 matches 11 bases. Losses at the gene ends were 1 base for V and 6 bases for J; bases not matched to a gene: 5. From germline, CDR1 is SGHTA and CDR2 FQGNSA. The CDR3 length is 15 residues.

This rearrangement joins TRBV9 to TRBJ2-3, with D possibly being TRBD1 (5 bases). The CDR3 spans 16 residues. Germline loops: CDR1 SGDLS, CDR2 YYNGEE. The V end lost 4 bases, the J end lost 0 bases, and 15 bases lay between the germline ends. The CDR3 spells CASSREGVWSTDTQYF. The CDR3 DNA follows: TGTGCCAGCAGCCGTGAAGGGGTCTGGAGCACAGATACGCAGTATTTT.

This clone was seen more than once but under ten times. The genes are TRBV7-2 and TRBJ2-1, with a weak D call TRBD1 (5 bases). Deletions cut 2 bases from V and 10 bases from J, with 15 bases between. This CDR3 is built from 14 residues. Germline CDR1 reads SGHTA; CDR2 reads FQGNSA. CDR3 amino acids: CASSLIGARMEQFF. CDR3 bases: TGTGCCAGCAGCTTAATAGGGGCAAGGATGGAGCAGTTCTTC.

Comment on this clone: This sample includes further DNA sequences coding for the same CDR3. V is TRBV18 and J is TRBJ2-7; 12 bases agree with TRBD2. Germline V gene data show CDR1 as KGHSH and CDR2 as LQKENI. The CDR3 is 14 residues long. The V gene end was trimmed by 3 bases and the J gene end by 5 bases; junction bases not matched to a gene: 2. The CDR3 spells CASSPGLAGDEQYF. CDR3 nucleotide sequence: TGTGCCAGCTCACCGGGACTAGCGGGCGACGAGCAGTACTTC.

This chain links TRBV7-2 with TRBJ1-1; D remains ambiguous. Germline-derived CDR1 and CDR2 are SGHTA and FQGNSA. Deletions cut 5 bases from V and 1 base from J, with 8 bases between. This CDR3 has 13 residues. This CDR3 reads CASSTTRNTEAFF. CDR3 DNA sequence: TGTGCCAGCAGCACCACAAGGAACACTGAAGCTTTCTTT.

The sample holds a few counts of this clone. This chain connects TRBV7-2 to TRBJ2-5, with D possibly being TRBD2 (7 bases). The CDR3 spans 15 residues. Trimming stripped 5 bases from V and 5 bases from J, with 18 bases between. Looked up from germline, CDR1 is SGHTA and CDR2 is FQGNSA. CDR3 sequence reads: CASSPLSAGHETQYF. The CDR3 DNA reads TGTGCCAGCAGCCCCTTATCAGCGGGACACGAGACCCAGTACTTC.

This clone was seen more than once but under ten times. V gene TRBV27 combines with J gene TRBJ2-3, with D possibly matching TRBD1 (5 bases). The CDR3 runs to 17 residues. Germline lookup yields CDR1 MNHEY and CDR2 SMNVEV (reference sequence). The V and J ends lost 3 bases and 2 bases respectively, with 18 bases between them. The CDR3 coding sequence is TGTGCCAGCAGTTTTATGCGCCAATCGGACAACACAGATACGCAGTATTTT. It codes for CASSFMRQSDNTDTQYF.